One sample yielded the 6 T cell receptor beta chains listed below, sequenced in a study of blood T cell repertoires in COVID-19. Only in-frame clones appear in the TCRdb table, and some are missing; sequencing was by immunoSEQ multiplex PCR. Among roughly 150,000 clones listed, around 90% were seen once. The sample was PBMCs or T cells enriched from blood (not recorded which). Source of these receptors: a woman aged 40 to 50 who had been exposed to COVID-19.

V usage is TRBV2 and J usage is TRBJ2-5, with TRBD2 identical over 8 bases. Germline V CDR1 and CDR2: SNHLY, FYNNEI. Trimming removed 6 bases from V and 5 bases from J; junction bases left unmatched: 11. CDR3 length: 15 residues. The CDR3 sequence is CASRLGGVAGETQYF. The CDR3 bases are TGTGCCAGCAGGCTGGGGGGAGTAGCGGGGGAGACCCAGTACTTC.

This chain joins TRBV6-4 and TRBJ2-5; D might be TRBD2 (6 bases). There are 17 residues in the CDR3. Germline lookup yields CDR1 MRHNA and CDR2 SNTAGT. V was clipped by 0 bases and J by 2 bases, with 16 bases between them. DNA of the CDR3: TGTGCCAGCAGTGACTCTAATTCGGGGGTGGCACAAGAGACCCAGTACTTC. Encoded protein: CASSDSNSGVAQETQYF.

Points on this clone: The junction departs from the called germline gene at one end, perhaps through a read error. In DNA, the CDR3 is TGTGCCAGCAACTTGTTATCTAGCGTAAAAGGAGATACGCAGTATTTT. Its protein is CASNLLSSVKGDTQYF. The chain employs TRBV5-4 and TRBJ2-3, with D possibly TRBD2 on 6 matching bases. CDR1 SGHNT and CDR2 YYREEE come from the germline V gene (reference sequence). This CDR3 is 16 amino acids long.

The gene calls are TRBV5-8 and TRBJ1-4; 8 nucleotides agree with TRBD1. The V gene end was trimmed by 4 bases and the J gene end by 0 bases; junction bases not matched to a gene: 8. Germline CDR1 reads SGHTS; CDR2 reads YDEGEE. This CDR3 has 17 residues. The CDR3 reads CASSRGQGGATNEKLFF. The CDR3, as DNA: TGTGCCAGCAGCCGCGGACAGGGTGGTGCAACTAATGAAAAACTGTTTTTT. The full variable domain, rest sourced from reference TRBV5-8 and TRBJ1-4, is EAGVTQSPTHLIKTRGQQATLRCSPISGHTSVYWYQQALGLGLQFLLWYDEGEERNRGNFPPRFSGRQFPNYSSELNVNALELEDSALYLCASSRGQGGATNEKLFFGSGTQLSVL.

The rearrangement joins TRBV11-3 to TRBJ2-1; TRBD1 aligns across 7 bases. CDR3 size: 15 residues. Germline CDR1 is SGHNT and CDR2 is YENEEA. V lost 4 bases to trimming and J lost 0 bases; unmatched junction nucleotides: 3. CDR3 nucleotide sequence: TGTGCCAGCAGCTCCAGGGGGAGCTCCTACAATGAGCAGTTCTTC. Its translation: CASSSRGSSYNEQFF. The full variable domain, completed using reference TRBV11-3 and TRBJ2-1, is EAGVVQSPRYKIIEKKQPVAFWCNPISGHNTLYWYLQNLGQGPELLIRYENEEAVDDSQLPKDRFSAERLKGVDSTLKIQPAELGDSAVYLCASSSRGSSYNEQFFGPGTRLTVL.

The chain couples TRBV12-5 to TRBJ2-3; 8 nucleotides match TRBD2. J was trimmed by 4 bases and V by 0 bases; bases with no gene match: 6. Germline V gene sequence: CDR1 LGHNT, CDR2 FRNRAP. The CDR3 totals 16 residues. This CDR3 reads CASGLVSGGAADTQYF. The CDR3 nucleotides are TGTGCTAGTGGTTTGGTCTCGGGGGGGGCCGCAGATACGCAGTATTTT.